The 3 T cell receptor beta chains reported below all come from one sample, sequenced in a study of T cell repertoires in cytomegalovirus infection. TCRdb ran MiXCR on the reads and lists one entry per CDR3 protein. The sample yields nearly 650,000 distinct CDR3 sequences, roughly 24% seen once. The material sequenced was CD8+ T cells from PBMCs. The receptors derive from a human donor in good health (CMV status not recorded). Some clones in this sample may be carry-over from other donors' samples.

The V gene is TRBV4-1, the J gene TRBJ2-1, with D uncertain. V dropped 1 base and J dropped 3 bases, with 10 bases sitting between them. CDR3 length: 15 residues. Germline V gene lookup returns CDR1 MGHRA and CDR2 YSYEKL. DNA of the CDR3: TGCGCCAGCAGCCAAGCCCACCCCGACTACAATGAGCAGTTCTTC. It yields the protein CASSQAHPDYNEQFF.

This clonotype came up many times. The rearrangement links TRBV2 to TRBJ1-2; the D is unclear. The CDR3 length is 13 residues. Germline V gives CDR1 SNHLY, CDR2 FYNNEI. The V end was cut by 1 base, the J end by 4 bases, with 7 bases between. DNA of the CDR3: TGTGCCAGCAGTGAAGGGGCAAGCTATGGCTACACCTTC. It yields the protein CASSEGASYGYTF.

The chain is built from TRBV4-3 and TRBJ2-4; no clear D gene. V was pared by 4 bases and J by 0 bases, with 16 bases between. The CDR3 spans 17 residues. Germline CDR1 and CDR2: LGHNA and YSLEER. The CDR3 sequence: CASSPTWGGVAKNIQYF. The CDR3 DNA follows: TGCGCCAGCAGCCCGACCTGGGGTGGGGTAGCCAAAAACATTCAGTACTTC.